This T cell receptor beta chain derives from a study of blood T cell repertoires in COVID-19. Only in-frame clones appear in the TCRdb table, and some are missing; sequencing was by immunoSEQ multiplex PCR. The sample carries 100,000 to 150,000 clones, about four fifths recorded once. This clone has just a few counts. The sample was peripheral blood. The receptor was derived from an older man with active or convalescent COVID-19.

CDR3 in amino acids: CASSTWTGPNYGYTF. Here the CDR3 DNA reads TGTGCCAGTAGTACCTGGACAGGTCCTAACTATGGCTACACCTTC. The chain employs TRBV19 and TRBJ1-2; 7 positions match TRBD1. The CDR3 has 15 amino acids. Germline V lookup: CDR1 LNHDA, CDR2 SQIVND (reference sequence). J gave up 0 bases and V 4 bases, and 5 bases lay outside the gene matches.